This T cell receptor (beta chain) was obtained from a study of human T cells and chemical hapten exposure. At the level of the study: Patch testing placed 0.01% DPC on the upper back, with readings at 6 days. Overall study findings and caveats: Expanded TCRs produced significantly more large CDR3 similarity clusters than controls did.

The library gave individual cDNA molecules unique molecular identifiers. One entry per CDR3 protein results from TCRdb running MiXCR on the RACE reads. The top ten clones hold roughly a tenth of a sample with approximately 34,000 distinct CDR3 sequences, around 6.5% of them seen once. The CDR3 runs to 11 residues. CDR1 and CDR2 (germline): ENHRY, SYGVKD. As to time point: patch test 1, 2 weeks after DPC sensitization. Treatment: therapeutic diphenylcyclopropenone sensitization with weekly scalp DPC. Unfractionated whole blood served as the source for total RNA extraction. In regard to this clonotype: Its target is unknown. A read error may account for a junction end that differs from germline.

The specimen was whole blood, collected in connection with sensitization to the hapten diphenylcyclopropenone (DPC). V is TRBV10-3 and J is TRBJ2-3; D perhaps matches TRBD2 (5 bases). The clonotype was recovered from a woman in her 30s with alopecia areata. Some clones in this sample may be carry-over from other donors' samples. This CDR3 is CVIGDTDTQYF. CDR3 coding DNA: TGTGTCATCGGGGACACAGATACGCAGTATTTT.